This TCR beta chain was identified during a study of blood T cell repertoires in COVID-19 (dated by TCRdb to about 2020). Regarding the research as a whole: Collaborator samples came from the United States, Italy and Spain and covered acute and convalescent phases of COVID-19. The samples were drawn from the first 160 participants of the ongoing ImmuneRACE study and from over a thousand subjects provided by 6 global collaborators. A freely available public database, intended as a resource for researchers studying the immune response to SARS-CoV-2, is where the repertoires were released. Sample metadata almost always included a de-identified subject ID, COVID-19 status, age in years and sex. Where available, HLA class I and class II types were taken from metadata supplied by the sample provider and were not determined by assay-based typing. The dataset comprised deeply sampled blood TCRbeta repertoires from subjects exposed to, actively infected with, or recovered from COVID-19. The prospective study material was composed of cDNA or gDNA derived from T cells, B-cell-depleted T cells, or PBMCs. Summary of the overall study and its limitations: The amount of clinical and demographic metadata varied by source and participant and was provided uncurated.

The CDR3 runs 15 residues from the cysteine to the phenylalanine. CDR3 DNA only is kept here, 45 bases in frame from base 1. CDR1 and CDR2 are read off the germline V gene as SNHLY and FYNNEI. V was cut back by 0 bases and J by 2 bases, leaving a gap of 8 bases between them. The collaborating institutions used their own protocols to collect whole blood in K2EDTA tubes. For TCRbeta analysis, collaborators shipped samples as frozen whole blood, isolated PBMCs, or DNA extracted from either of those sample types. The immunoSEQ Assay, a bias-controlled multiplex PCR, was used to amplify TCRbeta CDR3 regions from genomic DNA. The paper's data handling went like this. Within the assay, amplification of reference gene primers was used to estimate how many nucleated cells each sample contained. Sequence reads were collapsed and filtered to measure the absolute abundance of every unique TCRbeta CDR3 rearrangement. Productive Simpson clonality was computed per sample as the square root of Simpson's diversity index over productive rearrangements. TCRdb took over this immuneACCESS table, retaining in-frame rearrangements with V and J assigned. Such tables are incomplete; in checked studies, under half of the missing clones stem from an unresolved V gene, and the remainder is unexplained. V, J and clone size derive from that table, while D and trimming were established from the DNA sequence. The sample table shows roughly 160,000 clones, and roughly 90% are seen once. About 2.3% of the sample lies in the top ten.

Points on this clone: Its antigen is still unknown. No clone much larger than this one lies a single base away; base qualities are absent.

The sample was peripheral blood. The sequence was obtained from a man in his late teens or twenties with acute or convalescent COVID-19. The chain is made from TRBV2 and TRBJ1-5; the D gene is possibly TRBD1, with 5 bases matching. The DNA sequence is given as TGTGCCAGCAGTGAAGCAGGAGGGGGCAATCAGCCCCAGCATTTT. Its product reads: CASSEAGGGNQPQHF.